The sample holds one count of the clone carrying this T cell receptor beta chain. Its antigen remains unknown. This same CDR3 is encoded by further DNA sequences in the sample. The germline V and J ends were trimmed by 3 bases and 1 base, with 7 bases remaining between them. CDR1 and CDR2 from the germline V gene are SNHLY and FYNNEI. CDR3 size: 13 residues. This record belongs to a study of shared clonotypes between healthy human individuals. Profiled with immunoSEQ multiplex PCR; TCRdb holds only in-frame clones, not every one. Of millions of clones in the sample, approximately 94% were seen once. It was CD45RO-negative cells, positively selected for CCR7, that made up naive CD8 cells, with terminally differentiated effector memory CD45RA+ cells excluded. Whole-study findings and limits: A handful of donors showed sharing of approximately 5% of naive CD4 clonotypes.

The clonotype originates from a man younger than 35 in good health. This chain uses TRBV2 with TRBJ2-7, with D maybe TRBD1 (5 bases). The sequenced sample was naive CD8+ T cells sorted from blood. The chain's CDR3 is CASSDRDSYEQYF. The CDR3 DNA reads as TGTGCCAGCAGTGACAGGGATTCCTACGAGCAGTACTTC.